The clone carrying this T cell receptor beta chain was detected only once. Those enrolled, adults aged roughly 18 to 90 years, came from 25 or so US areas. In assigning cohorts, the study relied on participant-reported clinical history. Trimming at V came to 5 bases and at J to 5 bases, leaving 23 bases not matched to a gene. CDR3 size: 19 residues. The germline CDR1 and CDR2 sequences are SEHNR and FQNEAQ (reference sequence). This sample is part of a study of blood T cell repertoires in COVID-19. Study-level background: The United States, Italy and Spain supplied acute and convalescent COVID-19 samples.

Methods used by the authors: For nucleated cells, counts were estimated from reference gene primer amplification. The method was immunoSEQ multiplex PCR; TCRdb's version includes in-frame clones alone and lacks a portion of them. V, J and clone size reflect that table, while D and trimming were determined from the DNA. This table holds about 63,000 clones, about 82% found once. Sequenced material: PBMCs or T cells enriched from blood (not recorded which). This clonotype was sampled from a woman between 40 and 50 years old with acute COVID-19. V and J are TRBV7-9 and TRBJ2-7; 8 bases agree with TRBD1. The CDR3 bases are TGTGCCAGCAGCACGAGTCTCCGGACAGGGCGTCATTGGAACGACGAGCAGTACTTC. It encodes CASSTSLRTGRHWNDEQYF.